This T cell receptor beta chain is from a study of cytomegalovirus exposure and HLA in healthy donors. 13 Jbeta primers and 60 Vbeta primers were used for the PCR. Sequenced by immunoSEQ multiplex PCR; TCRdb stores in-frame clones only, minus some. The repertoire holds roughly 140,000 clones, over 60% seen once, with over 2% in the top ten. The CDR3 extends over 15 amino acids. Germline loops: CDR1 MDHEN, CDR2 SYDVKM. V was clipped by 6 bases and J by 2 bases, with 17 bases between them. Of note for this clone: Its antigen is undetermined.

Study outcomes and limitations: Among CMV-associated TCR beta chains, most appeared HLA-restricted in a later analysis.

What was sequenced was PBMCs. The chain joins TRBV28 to TRBJ2-7, with D possibly being TRBD1 (6 bases). This sequence was found in a man in his forties in good health and CMV-seronegative. CDR3 amino acids: CASSPPGTLAYEQYF. CDR3 coding DNA: TGTGCCAGCAGCCCCCCAGGGACACTGGCCTACGAGCAGTACTTC. Using reference TRBV28 and TRBJ2-7 for the parts outside the CDR3, the full variable domain is DVKVTQSSRYLVKRTGEKVFLECVQDMDHENMFWYRQDPGLGLRLIYFSYDVKMKEKGDIPEGYSVSREKKERFSLILESASTNQTSMYLCASSPPGTLAYEQYFGPGTRLTVT.